One sample yielded the 7 T cell receptor beta chains listed below, sequenced in a study of CD8 T cells in Susac syndrome. RNA amounts of 0.5 to 1 ug underwent reverse transcription with random hexamers. TCRdb recomputed calls from the immunoSEQ multiplex PCR reads with MiXCR, one row per CDR3 protein. The sample has around 270,000 distinct CDR3 sequences; 89% are singletons. Sequencing was performed on CD8+ T cells from PBMCs. The receptors were gathered from a human donor with multiple sclerosis.

The rearrangement uses TRBV6-5 and TRBJ2-3; 7 bases match TRBD1. The CDR3 sequence is 16 residues long. Germline V lookup: CDR1 MNHEY, CDR2 SVGAGI. With V trimmed by 2 bases and J by 2 bases, 7 bases remained unmatched. CDR3 sequence (DNA): TGTGCCAGCAGTTACCCGGGACAGTCGTCCACAGATACGCAGTATTTT. This translates into CASSYPGQSSTDTQYF.

CDR3 in amino acids: CASSLETSGAFDTQYF. The CDR3 bases are TGTGCCAGCAGCTTAGAAACTAGCGGGGCCTTTGATACGCAGTATTTT. V is TRBV7-2 and J is TRBJ2-3, with 10 nucleotides matching TRBD2. The CDR3 is made up of 16 amino acids. Germline loops: CDR1 SGHTA, CDR2 FQGNSA. V trimming: 1 base; J trimming: 6 bases; junction bases outside the gene matches: 7.

The rearrangement uses TRBV9 and TRBJ2-3; 15 positions agree with TRBD2. V was clipped by 4 bases and J by 10 bases; unmatched bases: 13. The CDR3 is 17 residues long. Germline loops: CDR1 SGDLS, CDR2 YYNGEE. CDR3 in DNA: TGTGCCAGCAGCCCCTACGGACTAGCGGGAGGGACCGAGGCGCAGTATTTT. Translation gives CASSPYGLAGGTEAQYF.

The chain carries TRBV6-2 or TRBV6-3 and TRBJ2-7; possibly TRBD1 or TRBD2 for D (5 bases each). CDR1 and CDR2 (germline): MNHEY, SVGEGT. The CDR3 contains 10 residues. V shed 8 bases and J shed 3 bases, with 5 bases lying between them. The CDR3 loop reads CASGGYEQYF. The CDR3 DNA follows: TGTGCCAGCGGGGGCTACGAGCAGTACTTC.

The chain recombines TRBV4-3 with TRBJ2-4, with TRBD2 matching 7 bases. V gave up 0 bases and J gave up 1 base; unmatched junction bases: 6. CDR1 LGHNA and CDR2 YSLEER come from the germline V gene. The CDR3 loop spans 17 amino acids. This CDR3 is CASSQDRGRGAKNIQYF. The DNA of the CDR3 is TGCGCCAGCAGCCAAGATCGAGGGAGGGGCGCCAAAAACATTCAGTACTTC.

The chain recombines TRBV27 with TRBJ1-2; 7 nucleotides align to TRBD1. CDR1 and CDR2 from the germline V gene are MNHEY and SMNVEV (reference sequence). The CDR3 consists of 13 residues. Germline trimming cut 5 bases from V and 4 bases from J; bases unmatched to any gene: 4. The CDR3 loop reads CASSRQGPYGYTF. The CDR3 coding sequence is TGTGCCAGCAGTAGACAGGGTCCCTATGGCTACACCTTC.

The V call is TRBV9, the J call TRBJ2-1; D may be TRBD1 or TRBD2 (6 bases each). The germline CDR1 and CDR2 sequences are SGDLS and YYNGEE. The CDR3 runs to 17 residues. Trimming took off 6 bases at V and 0 bases at J, with 19 bases between the two ends. The chain's CDR3 is CASTLGGGPSSYNEQFF. The CDR3 bases are TGTGCCAGCACCCTAGGGGGAGGACCGAGCTCCTACAATGAGCAGTTCTTC.